These 10 T cell receptor beta chains came from one sample sequenced in a study of regulatory T cells in long-lasting Graves disease. Time point indicated: newly diagnosed GD, antithyroid drugs for less than 3 months. Extracted PBMC RNA gave rise to the TCR library. Arm-PCR of CDR3 regions and iRepertoire HTBI primers were used to build TCR beta libraries. In TCRdb, the multiplex PCR reads were re-called with MiXCR into one record per CDR3 protein. The repertoire holds about 460,000 distinct CDR3 sequences, with around 15% as singletons. The sample was also linked to a second study, of T cells in Graves' hyperthyroidism and ophthalmopathy.

The sample consisted of peripheral blood mononuclear cells (PBMCs), taken at new diagnosis, from a patient treated with antithyroid drugs. These receptors were taken from a woman in her fifties or sixties with Graves disease.

This clonotype was seen repeatedly, ten times or more. The V gene is TRBV2, the J gene TRBJ2-7; 7 bases align to TRBD2. Germline lookup yields CDR1 SNHLY and CDR2 FYNNEI. V dropped 6 bases and J dropped 5; count of bases not matched to a gene: 4. The CDR3 has 12 amino acids. The chain's CDR3 is CASSGGSDEQYF. As DNA, the CDR3 is TGTGCCAGCAGCGGCGGGAGCGACGAGCAGTACTTC.

A few counts support this clonotype. This sequence joins TRBV3-1 and TRBJ2-3; D is possibly TRBD2 (6 bases). Germline assignment: CDR1 LGHDT and CDR2 YNNKEL (reference sequence). The CDR3 totals 16 residues. The V and J ends lost 5 bases and 0 bases respectively, with 15 bases between them. The CDR3 protein is CASSGGSRASTDTQYF. The CDR3 DNA sequence: TGTGCCAGCAGCGGGGGGTCCAGGGCTAGCACAGATACGCAGTATTTT.

Written as DNA, the CDR3 is TGTGCCAGCAGATCGGATGTCCGGACAGGTACCACTGAAGCTTTCTTT. The encoded protein is CASRSDVRTGTTEAFF. The chain combines TRBV25-1 with TRBJ1-1; TRBD1 agrees at 7 bases. Trimming removed 6 bases from V and 4 bases from J; junction bases left unmatched: 14. The germline V gene has CDR1 MGHDK and CDR2 SYGVNS. The CDR3 totals 16 residues.

This clonotype has only a few counts. The rearrangement links TRBV7-2 to TRBJ1-2; tentatively, D is TRBD1 (6 bases). V lost 5 bases and J 4 bases, leaving 14 bases between the germline ends. The CDR3 spans 14 residues. The germline gives CDR1 SGHTA, CDR2 FQGNSA. For the CDR3, the DNA is TGTGCCAGCAGCACCTTCACGGACAGCTATGGCTACACCTTC. Protein product: CASSTFTDSYGYTF.

This clonotype was detected many times. The chain has TRBV15 and TRBJ2-3; D ambiguous. V lost 0 bases and J lost 6, with 7 bases in between. CDR3 size: 13 residues. The germline V gene has CDR1 LNHNV and CDR2 YYDKDF (reference sequence). The CDR3: CATSRDRVDTQYF. The CDR3 bases are TGTGCCACCAGCAGAGATCGGGTGGATACGCAGTATTTT.

In this sample, this clonotype turned up many times. The chain couples TRBV12-3 or TRBV12-4 to TRBJ2-5; the match to TRBD2 covers 8 bases. The V gene end was trimmed by 4 bases and the J gene end by 5 bases; junction bases not matched to a gene: 9. The CDR3 length is 15 residues. The CDR3 nucleotides are TGTGCCAGCAGTTCCCCCGGACTAGCCCGGGAGACCCAGTACTTC. This gives the protein CASSSPGLARETQYF.

This clonotype was observed a single time. Compared with germline, one end of the junction differs, possibly owing to a read error. The rearrangement uses TRBV3-1 and TRBJ2-7; 10 nucleotides agree with TRBD2. Germline V gives CDR1 LGHDT, CDR2 YNNKEL (reference sequence). The CDR3 loop spans 15 amino acids. CDR3 DNA sequence: TGTGCCAGCACCTACGCTAGCGGGAGCTCCTACGAGCAGCACTTC. It yields the protein CASTYASGSSYEQHF.

This clonotype was counted at least ten times. This chain joins TRBV6-1 and TRBJ2-7; the match to TRBD2 covers 8 bases. From germline, CDR1 is MNHNS and CDR2 SASEGT. This CDR3 has 14 amino acids. The ends lost 6 bases at V and 0 bases at J; junction bases unmatched: 4. The CDR3 nucleotides are TGTGCCAGCAGAACCGGGACTAGCTCCTACGAGCAGTACTTC. This codes for CASRTGTSSYEQYF.

This clonotype was seen only a few times. The chain combines TRBV10-3 with TRBJ2-2, with D possibly being TRBD1 (5 bases). The CDR3 extends over 15 amino acids. Germline V gene data show CDR1 as ENHRY and CDR2 as SYGVKD. The V gene lost 0 bases and the J gene lost 6 bases, with 11 bases spanning the gap. The DNA for the CDR3 is TGTGCCATCAGTGAGTCTATGGGGCTTCCCGGGGAGCTGTTTTTT. Translating gives CAISESMGLPGELFF.

This clonotype was found many times. J is TRBJ1-4 and V is TRBV28, with D unresolved. CDR1 is MDHEN, CDR2 SYDVKM, per germline. Trimming left V 0 bases short and J 2 bases short, with 4 bases between. The CDR3 extends over 14 amino acids. CDR3 bases: TGTGCCAGCAGTTTATGGCGGACTAATGAAAAACTGTTTTTT. Its protein product is CASSLWRTNEKLFF.